This TCR beta chain was recorded in a study of T-cell memory formation after mild COVID-19. Study summary: Across donors, TCR clusters were largely donor specific. Study-wide results and caveats: In pre-infection memory, a portion of responding clones appeared, which suggested that cross-reactive memory joined. CD8+ contracting clones occupied EMRA, while CD4+ ones occupied mainly CM and EM.

For this clonotype: Its antigen is not known.

UMIs and sample barcodes were carried by the TCR alpha and TCR beta cDNA libraries that 5'RACE produced using constant-segment primers. A single record per CDR3 protein comes from TCRdb applying MiXCR to the 5' RACE reads. Of under 110,000 distinct CDR3 sequences in the sample, roughly 12% were seen once. J gave up 7 bases and V 5 bases, and 9 bases lay outside the gene matches. CDR3 size: 14 residues. This sequence originates from an adult woman who had mild COVID-19 (a few samples of this study predate the infection). Cell type and time point are not known. Sample: PBMCs or a T cell subset sorted from them (not recorded which). V and J are TRBV12-3 or TRBV12-4 and TRBJ1-1; TRBD1 agrees at 8 bases. This CDR3 reads CASSPGTGGGEAFF. CDR3 nucleotide sequence: TGTGCCAGCAGTCCAGGGACAGGAGGGGGTGAAGCTTTCTTT.